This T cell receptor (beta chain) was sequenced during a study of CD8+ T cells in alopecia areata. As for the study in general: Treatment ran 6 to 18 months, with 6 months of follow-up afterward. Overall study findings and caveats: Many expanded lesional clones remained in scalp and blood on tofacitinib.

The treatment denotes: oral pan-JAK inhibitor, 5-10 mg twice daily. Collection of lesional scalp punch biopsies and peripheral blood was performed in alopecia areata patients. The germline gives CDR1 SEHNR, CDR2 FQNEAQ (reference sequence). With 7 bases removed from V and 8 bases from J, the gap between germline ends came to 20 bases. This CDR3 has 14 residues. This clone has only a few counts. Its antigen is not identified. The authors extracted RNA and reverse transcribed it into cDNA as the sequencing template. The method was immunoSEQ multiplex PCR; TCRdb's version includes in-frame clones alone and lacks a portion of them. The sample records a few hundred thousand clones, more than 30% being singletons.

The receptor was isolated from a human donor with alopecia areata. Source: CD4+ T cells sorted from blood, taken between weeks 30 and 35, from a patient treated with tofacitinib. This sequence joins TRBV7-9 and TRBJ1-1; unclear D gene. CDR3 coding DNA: TGTGCCAGCACTCTCCTGGGCCCGGAGGTGGAAGCTTTCTTT. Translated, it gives CASTLLGPEVEAFF.